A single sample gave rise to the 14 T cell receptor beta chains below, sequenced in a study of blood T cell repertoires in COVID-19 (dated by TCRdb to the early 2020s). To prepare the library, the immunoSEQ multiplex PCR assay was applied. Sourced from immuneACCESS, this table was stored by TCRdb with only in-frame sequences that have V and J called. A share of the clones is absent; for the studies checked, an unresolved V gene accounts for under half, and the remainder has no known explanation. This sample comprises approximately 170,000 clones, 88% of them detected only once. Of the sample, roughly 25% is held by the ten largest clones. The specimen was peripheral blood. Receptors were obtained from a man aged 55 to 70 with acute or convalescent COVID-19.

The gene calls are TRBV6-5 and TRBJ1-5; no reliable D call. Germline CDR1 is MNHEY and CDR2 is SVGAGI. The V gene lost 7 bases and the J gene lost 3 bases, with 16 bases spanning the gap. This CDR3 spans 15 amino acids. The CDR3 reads CASNPSQAHNQPQHF. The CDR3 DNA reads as TGTGCCAGCAACCCCTCGCAGGCGCACAATCAGCCCCAGCATTTT.

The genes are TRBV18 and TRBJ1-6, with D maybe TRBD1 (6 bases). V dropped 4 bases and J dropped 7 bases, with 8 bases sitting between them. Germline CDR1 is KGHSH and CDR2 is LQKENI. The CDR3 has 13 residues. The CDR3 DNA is TGTGCCAGCTCACAGGGGGTCAATTCACCCCTCCACTTT. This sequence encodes CASSQGVNSPLHF.

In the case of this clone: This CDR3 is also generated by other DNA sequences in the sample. The chain's CDR3 is CASRSGYNEQFF. The DNA for the CDR3 is TGTGCCAGCAGGAGCGGGTACAATGAGCAGTTCTTC. The chain employs TRBV27 and TRBJ2-1; TRBD2 is a possible D gene (6 bases). This CDR3 contains 12 residues. Germline CDR1 MNHEY, CDR2 SMNVEV (reference sequence). Trimming removed 6 bases at V and 4 bases at J, with 7 bases between.

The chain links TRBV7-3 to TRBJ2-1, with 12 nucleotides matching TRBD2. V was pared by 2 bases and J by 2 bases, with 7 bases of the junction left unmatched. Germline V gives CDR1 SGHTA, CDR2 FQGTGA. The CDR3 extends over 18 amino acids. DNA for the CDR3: TGTGCCAGCAGCTTATTTGCCCTAGCGGGGGGGACCTACAATGAGCAGTTCTTC. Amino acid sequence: CASSLFALAGGTYNEQFF. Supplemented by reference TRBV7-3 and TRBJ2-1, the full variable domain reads GAGVSQTPSNKVTEKGKYVELRCDPISGHTALYWYRQSLGQGPEFLIYFQGTGAADDSGLPNDRFFAVRPEGSVSTLKIQRTERGDSAVYLCASSLFALAGGTYNEQFFGPGTRLTVL.

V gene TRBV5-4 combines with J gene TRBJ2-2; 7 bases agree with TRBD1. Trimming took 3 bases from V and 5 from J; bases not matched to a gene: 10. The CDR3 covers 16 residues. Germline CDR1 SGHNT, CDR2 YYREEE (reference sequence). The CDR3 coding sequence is TGTGCCAGCAGCTCAGGACAGGTGATCGGGACCGGGGAGCTGTTTTTT. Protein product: CASSSGQVIGTGELFF.

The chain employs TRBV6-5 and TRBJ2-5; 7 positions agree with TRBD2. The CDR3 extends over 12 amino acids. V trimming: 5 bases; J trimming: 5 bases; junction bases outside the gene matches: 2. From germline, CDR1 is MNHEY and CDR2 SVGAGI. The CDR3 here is CASSQTSETQYF. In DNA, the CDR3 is TGTGCCAGCAGTCAGACTAGCGAGACCCAGTACTTC.

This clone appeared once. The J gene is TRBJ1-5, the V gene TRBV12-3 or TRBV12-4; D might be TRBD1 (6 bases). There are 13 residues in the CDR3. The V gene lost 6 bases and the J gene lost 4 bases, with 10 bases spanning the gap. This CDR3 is CASSMRGNQPQHF. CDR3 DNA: TGTGCCAGCAGCATGAGGGGGAATCAGCCCCAGCATTTT.

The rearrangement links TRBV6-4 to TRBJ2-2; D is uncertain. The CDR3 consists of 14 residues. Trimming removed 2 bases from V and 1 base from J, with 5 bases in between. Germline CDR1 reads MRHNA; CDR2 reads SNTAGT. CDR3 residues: CASSDSLNTGELFF. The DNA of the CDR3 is TGTGCCAGCAGTGACAGCCTGAACACCGGGGAGCTGTTTTTT.

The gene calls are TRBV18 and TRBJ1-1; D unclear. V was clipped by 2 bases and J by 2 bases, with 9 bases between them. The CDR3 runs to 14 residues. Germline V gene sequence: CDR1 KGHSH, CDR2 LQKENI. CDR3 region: CASSPAQSNTEAFF. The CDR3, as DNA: TGTGCCAGCTCACCAGCTCAGTCTAACACTGAAGCTTTCTTT.

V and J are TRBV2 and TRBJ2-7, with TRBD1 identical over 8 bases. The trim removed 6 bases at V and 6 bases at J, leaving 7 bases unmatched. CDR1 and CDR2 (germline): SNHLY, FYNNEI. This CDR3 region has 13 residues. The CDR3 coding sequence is TGTGCCAGCAGGGGGCAGGGGGCCGGCGAGCAGTACTTC. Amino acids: CASRGQGAGEQYF.

CDR3: CASSLYGGVTGELFF. The CDR3 bases are TGTGCCAGCAGCTTGTACGGGGGGGTCACCGGGGAGCTGTTTTTT. The V call is TRBV5-5, the J call TRBJ2-2; TRBD2 agrees at 8 bases. The V gene end was trimmed by 1 base and the J gene end by 4 bases; junction bases not matched to a gene: 3. This CDR3 comprises 15 residues. The germline CDR1 and CDR2 sequences are SGHKS and YYEKEE (reference sequence).

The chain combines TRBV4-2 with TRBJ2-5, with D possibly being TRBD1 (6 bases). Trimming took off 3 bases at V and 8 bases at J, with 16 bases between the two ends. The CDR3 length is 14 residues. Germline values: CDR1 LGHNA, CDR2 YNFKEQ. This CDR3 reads CASSHGQSSATQYF. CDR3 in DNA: TGTGCCAGCAGCCATGGACAGTCCTCGGCTACCCAGTACTTC.

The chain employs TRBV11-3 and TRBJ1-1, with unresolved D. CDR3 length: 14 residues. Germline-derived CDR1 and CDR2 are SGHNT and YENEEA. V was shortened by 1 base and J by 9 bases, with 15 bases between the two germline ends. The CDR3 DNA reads TGTGCCAGCAGCTTAGCCTGGCCCCCCGGGAAAGCTTTCTTT. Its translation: CASSLAWPPGKAFF.

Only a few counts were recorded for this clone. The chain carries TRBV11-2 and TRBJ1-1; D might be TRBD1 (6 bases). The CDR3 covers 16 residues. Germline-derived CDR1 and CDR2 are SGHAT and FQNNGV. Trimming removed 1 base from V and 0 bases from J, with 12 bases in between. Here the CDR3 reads CASSLASGALNTEAFF. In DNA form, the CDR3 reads TGTGCCAGCAGCTTAGCATCAGGGGCCCTGAACACTGAAGCTTTCTTT. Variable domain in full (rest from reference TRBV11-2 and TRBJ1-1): EAGVAQSPRYKIIEKRQSVAFWCNPISGHATLYWYQQILGQGPKLLIQFQNNGVVDDSQLPKDRFSAERLKGVDSTLKIQPAKLEDSAVYLCASSLASGALNTEAFFGQGTRLTVV.